This record concerns one T cell receptor (beta chain) sequence. The assay was immunoSEQ multiplex PCR, and TCRdb's table has in-frame clones only and misses some. The sample holds about 1 million clones, about 75% seen once. This entry belongs to a study of shared clonotypes between healthy human individuals. Per the germline V gene, CDR1 is MNHEY and CDR2 is SVGAGI. J lost 7 bases, V lost 5 bases, and 6 bases had no gene match. This CDR3 spans 15 amino acids. The sample taken for sequencing was memory CD4+ T cells sorted from blood. Described subset: CD45RA-negative fraction. This chain joins TRBV6-5 and TRBJ2-1; 12 bases fit TRBD2. The source is a man in his late teens or twenties in good health. The DNA for the CDR3 is TGTGCCAGCAGTAAGACTAGCGGGAGTTTTAATGAGCAGTTCTTC. Translated, it gives CASSKTSGSFNEQFF.